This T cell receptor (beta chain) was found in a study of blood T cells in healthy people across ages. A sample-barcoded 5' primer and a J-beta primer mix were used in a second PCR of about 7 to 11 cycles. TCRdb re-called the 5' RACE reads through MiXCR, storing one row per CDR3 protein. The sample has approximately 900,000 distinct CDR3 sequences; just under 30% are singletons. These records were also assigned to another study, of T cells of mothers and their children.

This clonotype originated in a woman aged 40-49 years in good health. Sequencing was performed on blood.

The CDR3 loop reads CSARRQGETGELFF. For the CDR3, the DNA is TGCAGTGCCAGACGGCAAGGGGAGACCGGGGAGCTGTTTTTT. The gene calls are TRBV20-1 and TRBJ2-2; D could derive from TRBD1 or TRBD2 (5 bases each). Germline V gene sequence: CDR1 DFQATT, CDR2 SNEGSKA (reference sequence). This CDR3 has 14 residues. Trimming shortened V by 6 bases and J by 5 bases, and 16 bases separated the two germline ends.